One and the same sample provided the 32 T cell receptor beta chains below, sequenced in a study of blood T cell repertoires in COVID-19 (dated by TCRdb to about 2020). The method was the immunoSEQ multiplex PCR assay. This is the immuneACCESS table as TCRdb keeps it, with only in-frame sequences that have V and J called. A part of the clones is gone; compared with another copy, unresolved V genes explain less than half, and the rest is unexplained. The sample data list 40,000 to 50,000 clones, and around 85% of these were observed just once. The ten largest account for approximately 37% of the sample. The sequenced material came from peripheral blood. The receptors here all came from a middle-aged man with active or convalescent COVID-19.

Regarding this clone: At one boundary the junction diverges from the germline segment, which might be a read error. J is TRBJ2-2 and V is TRBV7-7, with TRBD1 matching over 7 bases. This CDR3 comprises 15 residues. The germline CDR1 and CDR2 sequences are SSHAT and FNYEAQ (reference sequence). The CDR3 region has the DNA TGTGCTAGCAACAGACAGGGTGTTGGCACCGGGGAGCTGTTTTTT. Translated, it gives CASNRQGVGTGELFF.

The chain has TRBV5-4 and TRBJ1-1; 8 positions match TRBD1. Per the germline V gene, CDR1 is SGHNT and CDR2 is YYREEE (reference sequence). CDR3 length equals 16 residues. After removal of 3 bases from V and 0 bases from J, the junction contained 7 bases not matched to a gene. The CDR3 coding sequence is TGTGCCAGCAGCTCGATTAGACAGGGGTTGAACACTGAAGCTTTCTTT. Translating it yields CASSSIRQGLNTEAFF. The full variable domain, rest sourced from reference TRBV5-4 and TRBJ1-1, is ETGVTQSPTHLIKTRGQQVTLRCSSQSGHNTVSWYQQALGQGPQFIFQYYREEENGRGNFPPRFSGLQFPNYSSELNVNALELDDSALYLCASSSIRQGLNTEAFFGQGTRLTVV.

J is TRBJ1-5 and V is TRBV19, with TRBD1 identical over 7 bases. After removal of 4 bases from V and 6 bases from J, the junction contained 9 bases not matched to a gene. The CDR3 has 15 residues. From germline, CDR1 is LNHDA and CDR2 SQIVND (reference sequence). Here the CDR3 DNA reads TGTGCCAGTAGTACCGACAGGGAGAGAGGTCAGCCCCAGCATTTT. This encodes CASSTDRERGQPQHF. Together with reference TRBV19 and TRBJ1-5, the CDR3 gives the full variable domain: DGGITQSPKYLFRKEGQNVTLSCEQNLNHDAMYWYRQDPGQGLRLIYYSQIVNDFQKGDIAEGYSVSREKKESFPLTVTSAQKNPTAFYLCASSTDRERGQPQHFGDGTRLSIL.

V usage is TRBV29-1 and J usage is TRBJ2-1, with TRBD2 identical over 13 bases. V trimming: 4 bases; J trimming: 9 bases; junction bases outside the gene matches: 12. Germline lookup yields CDR1 SQVTM and CDR2 ANQGSEA. This CDR3 contains 16 residues. As DNA, the CDR3 is TGCAGCGTTGTTTGGCCCTGGACTAGCGGGAGTCCTGAGCAGTTCTTC. Its protein product is CSVVWPWTSGSPEQFF.

The CDR3 bases are TGTGCCAGCAGCCCCGGGACAGGGGGAACCGGGGAGCTGTTTTTT. This sequence encodes CASSPGTGGTGELFF. This sequence joins TRBV5-4 and TRBJ2-2, with TRBD1 matching 11 bases. CDR1 is SGHNT, CDR2 YYREEE, per germline (reference sequence). The CDR3 is made up of 15 amino acids. Trimming at V came to 4 bases and at J to 5 bases, leaving 4 bases not matched to a gene.

This clone was observed a few times. This chain connects TRBV2 to TRBJ1-1, with D hard to call. V was pared by 2 bases and J by 8 bases, with 18 bases between. CDR3 length: 15 amino acids. Per germline, CDR1 SNHLY and CDR2 FYNNEI. CDR3 nucleotides: TGTGCCAGCAGTGAAATCTGGGAGGGTGCAACAGAAGCTTTCTTT. Protein sequence: CASSEIWEGATEAFF.

The chain is built from TRBV7-9 and TRBJ2-6, with D perhaps matching TRBD2 (6 bases). In germline, CDR1 is SEHNR, CDR2 FQNEAQ (reference sequence). The V gene lost 4 bases and the J gene lost 4 bases, with 23 bases spanning the gap. CDR3 size: 19 residues. The CDR3 bases are TGTGCCAGCAGCTCGCCGGGACTTTCGCCGAAGGGGGGGGCCAACGTCCTGACTTTC. This codes for CASSSPGLSPKGGANVLTF. The full variable domain, its missing parts supplied by reference TRBV7-9 and TRBJ2-6, is DTGVSQNPRHKITKRGQNVTFRCDPISEHNRLYWYRQTLGQGPEFLTYFQNEAQLEKSRLLSDRFSAERPKGSFSTLEIQRTEQGDSAMYLCASSSPGLSPKGGANVLTFGAGSRLTVL.

V and J are TRBV6-5 and TRBJ2-1; TRBD1 is a possible D gene (5 bases). Germline-derived CDR1 and CDR2 are MNHEY and SVGAGI. Trimming pared 2 bases from V and 3 bases from J, leaving 11 bases between. The CDR3 is 15 amino acids. The CDR3 reads CASSYTYTGYNEQFF. The DNA of the CDR3 is TGTGCCAGCAGTTACACCTATACAGGCTACAATGAGCAGTTCTTC.

The V gene is TRBV9, the J gene TRBJ2-1, with TRBD2 matching 8 bases. With V trimmed by 0 bases and J by 4 bases, 21 bases remained unmatched. The CDR3 consists of 21 residues. Germline CDR1 and CDR2: SGDLS and YYNGEE. The CDR3 loop is CASSVASRGTGGPREYNEQFF. The CDR3 DNA reads as TGTGCCAGCAGCGTAGCTTCTCGCGGAACGGGAGGGCCAAGGGAATACAATGAGCAGTTCTTC.

The chain is built from TRBV7-9 and TRBJ1-2; D possibly corresponds to TRBD1 (6 bases). Germline-derived CDR1 and CDR2 are SEHNR and FQNEAQ (reference sequence). The V and J ends lost 1 base and 3 bases respectively, with 9 bases between them. The CDR3 extends over 14 amino acids. The CDR3 spells CASSLVDRDYGYTF. The CDR3 DNA is TGTGCCAGCAGCTTAGTGGACAGAGACTATGGCTACACCTTC.

The chain carries TRBV3-1 (or the pseudogene TRBV3-2) and TRBJ2-1; the D is unclear. Germline lookup yields CDR1 LGHDT and CDR2 YNNKEL (reference sequence). The ends were cut back, 4 bases at V and 5 bases at J, with 9 bases in the middle. The CDR3 is 13 residues long. For the CDR3, the DNA is TGTGCCAGCAGCCCCCTGGCGGACAATGAGCAGTTCTTC. It yields the protein CASSPLADNEQFF.

CDR3 sequence reads: CATSDPTGTAETQYF. CDR3 nucleotide sequence: TGTGCCACCAGTGACCCTACAGGGACCGCTGAGACCCAGTACTTC. The J gene is TRBJ2-5, the V gene TRBV24-1, with D maybe TRBD1 (6 bases). The V end was cut by 4 bases, the J end by 5 bases, with 16 bases between. The CDR3 has 15 residues. Germline values: CDR1 KGHDR, CDR2 SFDVKD.

J is TRBJ2-1 and V is TRBV9; 12 nucleotides align to TRBD1. This CDR3 comprises 14 residues. The trim removed 4 bases at V and 8 bases at J, leaving 4 bases unmatched. Germline V gives CDR1 SGDLS, CDR2 YYNGEE. The CDR3 nucleotides are TGTGCCAGCAGCCCCGGGACAGGGGGCGATGAGCAGTTCTTC. Protein: CASSPGTGGDEQFF.

The genes are TRBV5-1 and TRBJ1-6; D possibly corresponds to TRBD1 (5 bases). The CDR3 covers 19 residues. Germline-derived CDR1 and CDR2 are SGHRS and YFSETQ. V was shortened by 0 bases and J by 0 bases, with 16 bases between the two germline ends. The CDR3, as DNA: TGCGCCAGCAGCTTGGATGGAACAGGCCCTTCCTCCTATAATTCACCCCTCCACTTT. This gives the protein CASSLDGTGPSSYNSPLHF.

V is TRBV10-3 and J is TRBJ1-6; TRBD1 matches 9 bases. The V gene end was trimmed by 4 bases and the J gene end by 9 bases; junction bases not matched to a gene: 7. Germline-derived CDR1 and CDR2 are ENHRY and SYGVKD. The CDR3 runs 15 residues. The CDR3 DNA reads TGTGCCATCAGTGCAGGACAGGGGAAAGGTTCACCCCTCCACTTT. It codes for CAISAGQGKGSPLHF.

The rearrangement uses TRBV5-1 and TRBJ1-2; no clear D. CDR1 and CDR2 (germline): SGHRS, YFSETQ. The CDR3 length is 13 residues. V was trimmed by 0 bases and J by 8 bases, leaving 11 bases between them. CDR3 region: CASSLGGGLGYTF. The CDR3 nucleotides are TGCGCCAGCAGCTTGGGTGGCGGATTAGGCTACACCTTC. The full variable domain, with the rest looked up from reference TRBV5-1 and TRBJ1-2, is KAGVTQTPRYLIKTRGQQVTLSCSPISGHRSVSWYQQTPGQGLQFLFEYFSETQRNKGNFPGRFSGRQFSNSRSEMNVSTLELGDSALYLCASSLGGGLGYTFGSGTRLTVV.

V gene TRBV7-8 combines with J gene TRBJ2-7; TRBD1 aligns across 9 bases. Per germline, CDR1 SGHVS and CDR2 FQNEAQ. V shed 5 bases and J 3 bases; nucleotides not matched to a gene: 8. The CDR3 runs to 15 residues. The CDR3 bases are TGTGCCAGCAGCACCCGGGACAGGGATAACTACGAGCAGTACTTC. It yields the protein CASSTRDRDNYEQYF.

Only a few counts were recorded for this clone. The V call is TRBV24-1, the J call TRBJ2-2; D gene uncertain. The germline V gene has CDR1 KGHDR and CDR2 SFDVKD. The CDR3 consists of 14 residues. The ends were cut back, 7 bases at V and 0 bases at J, with 8 bases in the middle. This CDR3 reads CATRASSNTGELFF. The CDR3 DNA reads as TGTGCCACCAGAGCCTCCTCGAACACCGGGGAGCTGTTTTTT.

This rearrangement joins TRBV11-3 to TRBJ2-7; 9 bases are a match to TRBD1. This CDR3 comprises 16 residues. Germline V lookup: CDR1 SGHNT, CDR2 YENEEA. The V segment lost 4 bases and the J segment 0 bases; nucleotides outside the gene matches: 7. Written as DNA, the CDR3 is TGTGCCAGCAGCTCCTGGACAGGGGCTAGCTCCTACGAGCAGTACTTC. Translating gives CASSSWTGASSYEQYF.

Here the CDR3 reads CASSLVISDSPLHF. The CDR3 region has the DNA TGTGCCAGCAGCTTGGTAATTTCGGATTCACCCCTCCACTTT. The J gene is TRBJ1-6, the V gene TRBV7-9; D is unclear. Looked up from germline, CDR1 is SEHNR and CDR2 is FQNEAQ (reference sequence). With 3 bases removed from V and 8 bases from J, the gap between germline ends came to 11 bases. The CDR3 is 14 amino acids. The full variable domain, completed using reference TRBV7-9 and TRBJ1-6, is DTGVSQNPRHKITKRGQNVTFRCDPISEHNRLYWYRQTLGQGPEFLTYFQNEAQLEKSRLLSDRFSAERPKGSFSTLEIQRTEQGDSAMYLCASSLVISDSPLHFGNGTRLTVT.

V and J are TRBV5-1 and TRBJ2-2; tentative D call: TRBD1 (6 bases). Germline CDR1 and CDR2: SGHRS and YFSETQ. Trimming removed 0 bases at V and 5 bases at J, with 11 bases between. The CDR3 totals 15 residues. CDR3 in DNA: TGCGCCAGCAGCTTGGCGGGACATACGACCGGGGAGCTGTTTTTT. As protein: CASSLAGHTTGELFF.

The chain is built from TRBV7-3 and TRBJ2-3, with D possibly being TRBD2 (6 bases). Deletions cut 5 bases from V and 5 bases from J, with 20 bases between. The CDR3 extends over 16 amino acids. CDR1 and CDR2 (germline): SGHTA, FQGTGA. CDR3 nucleotides: TGTGCCAGCAGCCTGGGGCTAGCGTCCCTGGGAGATACGCAGTATTTT. It specifies CASSLGLASLGDTQYF. The full variable domain, rest sourced from reference TRBV7-3 and TRBJ2-3, is GAGVSQTPSNKVTEKGKYVELRCDPISGHTALYWYRQSLGQGPEFLIYFQGTGAADDSGLPNDRFFAVRPEGSVSTLKIQRTERGDSAVYLCASSLGLASLGDTQYFGPGTRLTVL.

This chain joins TRBV9 and TRBJ1-1; D is ambiguous. CDR1 and CDR2 (germline): SGDLS, YYNGEE. The CDR3 covers 14 residues. The V gene lost 0 bases and the J gene lost 5 bases, with 11 bases spanning the gap. The CDR3 DNA is TGTGCCAGCAGCGTAGGCGGCGACGTAACTGAAGCTTTCTTT. Translating gives CASSVGGDVTEAFF.

The rearrangement uses TRBV19 and TRBJ1-2; D gene unclear. CDR3 length equals 14 residues. Deletions cut 1 base from V and 8 bases from J, with 14 bases between. Germline V gene data show CDR1 as LNHDA and CDR2 as SQIVND (reference sequence). The CDR3 DNA reads as TGTGCCAGTAGTATAGGGGGAGGTCGAGGCGGCTACACCTTC. It is translated as CASSIGGGRGGYTF.

The chain links TRBV9 to TRBJ2-1; TRBD2 agrees at 8 bases. This CDR3 has 16 amino acids. V lost 0 bases to trimming and J lost 7 bases; unmatched junction nucleotides: 9. Per germline, CDR1 SGDLS and CDR2 YYNGEE. CDR3 coding DNA: TGTGCCAGCAGCGTAGCGGCTAGCGGGCTTTGGAATGAGCAGTTCTTC. It is translated as CASSVAASGLWNEQFF.

J is TRBJ2-5 and V is TRBV21-1; no DNA check was done on the table's D call, TRBD2. TRBV21-1 is noted as a pseudogene. CDR3 size: 16 residues. The DNA for the CDR3 is TGTGCCAGCAGCCCTAGGTTTATGGCGGGGGGCGGGACCCAGTACTTC. It yields the protein CASSPRFMAGGGTQYF.

Concerning this clone itself: The sample carries other DNA sequences with the same CDR3. The chain combines TRBV6-5 with TRBJ2-6; D is ambiguous. Trimming removed 0 bases from V and 1 base from J, with 7 bases in between. The length of the CDR3 is 16 residues. Germline-derived CDR1 and CDR2 are MNHEY and SVGAGI. The CDR3 region is CASSYSSRSGANVLTF. The CDR3 nucleotides read TGTGCCAGCAGTTACTCATCGCGATCTGGGGCCAACGTCCTGACTTTC.

The gene calls are TRBV7-2 and TRBJ2-3; D uncertain. V was shortened by 3 bases and J by 0 bases, with 13 bases between the two germline ends. Germline CDR1 is SGHTA and CDR2 is FQGNSA. This CDR3 is built from 16 residues. The CDR3 sequence is CASSFPPALSTDTQYF. The CDR3 DNA reads as TGTGCCAGCAGCTTCCCCCCCGCGCTAAGCACAGATACGCAGTATTTT.

The chain combines TRBV18 with TRBJ2-7; tentative D call: TRBD2 (5 bases). V was pared by 2 bases and J by 7 bases, with 9 bases between. The CDR3 covers 12 residues. Germline values: CDR1 KGHSH, CDR2 LQKENI. The CDR3 DNA sequence: TGTGCCAGCTCACCAGCCGGGGTGGAGCAGTACTTC. It codes for CASSPAGVEQYF.

The chain links TRBV29-1 to TRBJ1-1; D may be TRBD1 (6 bases). V gave up 4 bases and J gave up 3 bases, with 12 bases separating them. The germline gives CDR1 SQVTM, CDR2 ANQGSEA. This CDR3 has 13 residues. As DNA, the CDR3 is TGCAGCGTTGTAAGGGAGGGGGACACTGAAGCTTTCTTT. Translated, it gives CSVVREGDTEAFF.

This clone has just a few counts. V and J are TRBV6-2 or TRBV6-3 and TRBJ1-6, with 8 bases lining up with TRBD1. Germline V lookup: CDR1 MNHEY, CDR2 SVGEGT. V shed 5 bases and J 5 bases; nucleotides not matched to a gene: 14. This CDR3 spans 18 amino acids. CDR3 in DNA: TGTGCCAGCAGTCCGCAGGGGGCTACCAGTCGCGATAATTCACCCCTCCACTTT. Amino acids: CASSPQGATSRDNSPLHF.

The V call is TRBV11-2, the J call TRBJ2-2; TRBD2 might be the D (5 bases). Germline V gives CDR1 SGHAT, CDR2 FQNNGV. CDR3 size: 17 residues. The ends were cut back, 1 base at V and 6 bases at J, with 18 bases in the middle. The CDR3 DNA follows: TGTGCCAGCAGCTTAGCCCCTGGGAGTGTAGCCGCCGGGGAGCTGTTTTTT. This sequence encodes CASSLAPGSVAAGELFF.